Ten or more counts support the clone carrying this T cell receptor beta chain. Its cognate antigen is unknown. The CDR3 is 16 residues long. The V segment lost 4 bases and the J segment 0 bases; nucleotides outside the gene matches: 9. Germline CDR1 is MDHEN and CDR2 is SYDVKM. This record comes from a study of T-cell reconstitution after alpha-beta-depleted transplantation in children. Study observations and caveats: At around two months after transplant, the alpha-beta T cells were reportedly derived from several hundred expanded clones that came from non-depleted graft cells. A year post-transplant, T-cell counts and diversity derived mostly from newly produced T cells.

Unique molecular identifiers were built into the TCRbeta library. MiXCR, run by TCRdb on the PCR reads, gives a single entry per CDR3 protein. The sample holds around 100,000 distinct CDR3 sequences, under 7% seen once. Specimen: PBMCs, mostly from graft donor cells, collected 60 days after TCRalphabeta/CD19-depleted stem cell transplant. This clonotype was sampled from a female patient younger than 10 who had a stem cell transplant for Fanconi anemia, so the T cells may come from the graft donor. The chain joins TRBV28 to TRBJ2-7, with 7 bases lining up with TRBD1. The CDR3 protein is CASSSAGQAASYEQYF. CDR3 DNA: TGTGCCAGCAGTTCCGCCGGACAGGCCGCCTCCTACGAGCAGTACTTC.